These 25 T cell receptor beta chains originate from one sample sequenced in a study of blood T cell repertoires in COVID-19 (dated by TCRdb to about 2020). Library method: the immunoSEQ multiplex PCR assay. The table comes from immuneACCESS by way of TCRdb, which keeps in-frame sequences with V and J called. Part of the clones is missing from these tables; in studies checked, under half for an unresolved V gene and the rest for unknown reasons. This sample lists tens of thousands of clones; approximately 80% were detected once. The top ten clonotypes cover 28% of the sample. Sequencing was done on a sample of peripheral blood. The receptors stem from a man aged 70-80 years with acute or convalescent COVID-19.

The chain joins TRBV15 to TRBJ1-2; tentatively, D is TRBD1 (6 bases). The ends were cut back, 1 base at V and 0 bases at J, with 18 bases in the middle. The CDR3 spans 18 residues. Germline CDR1 LNHNV, CDR2 YYDKDF (reference sequence). In nucleotides, the CDR3 is TGTGCCACCAGCAGAGCCACCTGGGACACTGACACTAACTATGGCTACACCTTC. It codes for CATSRATWDTDTNYGYTF.

The rearrangement joins TRBV27 to TRBJ1-3, with TRBD1 identical over 7 bases. The ends lost 11 bases at V and 2 bases at J; junction bases unmatched: 6. The CDR3 runs 13 residues. The germline V gene has CDR1 MNHEY and CDR2 SMNVEV (reference sequence). The CDR3 protein is CASRGAAGNTIYF. In nucleotides, the CDR3 is TGTGCCTCCAGGGGGGCAGCTGGAAACACCATATATTTT.

This sequence joins TRBV19 and TRBJ1-2; 7 nucleotides line up with TRBD1. Unmatched junction bases numbered 11, after V lost 6 bases and J lost 4 bases. CDR3 length equals 15 residues. The germline V gene encodes CDR1 LNHDA and CDR2 SQIVND (reference sequence). The CDR3 protein is CASRNPTGEVYGYTF. The CDR3 nucleotides read TGTGCCAGTAGGAACCCAACAGGGGAAGTCTATGGCTACACCTTC.

This chain connects TRBV30 to TRBJ1-3, with 7 bases lining up with TRBD1. The CDR3 is 14 amino acids. Trimming cost V 0 bases and J 1 base; bases outside gene matches: 0. The V gene's germline CDR1 is GTSNPN and CDR2 SVGIG (reference sequence). The CDR3 DNA reads as TGTGCCTGGAGTGTACAGGGGTCTGGAAACACCATATATTTT. It specifies CAWSVQGSGNTIYF.

This sequence joins TRBV5-1 and TRBJ2-1; no reliable D call. The CDR3 totals 16 residues. V was pared by 0 bases and J by 4 bases, with 14 bases between. Germline CDR1 is SGHRS and CDR2 is YFSETQ. CDR3 protein: CASSLAQTRVYNEQFF. The DNA of the CDR3 is TGCGCCAGCAGCTTGGCTCAGACCCGGGTGTACAATGAGCAGTTCTTC.

CDR3 loop: CASSLGQGLGEKLFF. In nucleotides, the CDR3 is TGTGCCAGCAGCTTGGGACAGGGCCTGGGTGAAAAACTGTTTTTT. The chain joins TRBV5-8 to TRBJ1-4, with 7 bases aligning to TRBD1. Germline loops: CDR1 SGHTS, CDR2 YDEGEE. This CDR3 is 15 amino acids long. Losses at the gene ends were 0 bases for V and 7 bases for J; bases not matched to a gene: 6.

The chain joins TRBV20-1 to TRBJ2-1; D is unclear. CDR1 and CDR2 from the germline V gene are DFQATT and SNEGSKA (reference sequence). This CDR3 has 10 amino acids. Trimming left V 3 bases short and J 8 bases short, with 5 bases between. The CDR3 spells CSASSDEQFF. Written as DNA, the CDR3 is TGCAGTGCTAGTTCCGATGAGCAGTTCTTC.

This chain links TRBV6-1 with TRBJ2-5, with a tentative D call TRBD2 (7 bases). This CDR3 has 15 residues. The V and J ends lost 1 base and 9 bases respectively, with 18 bases between them. The germline CDR1 and CDR2 sequences are MNHNS and SASEGT. The chain's CDR3 is CASSEDRLQGRAQYF. The CDR3 nucleotides read TGTGCCAGCAGTGAAGATCGGCTCCAGGGGAGGGCCCAGTACTTC.

The V and J genes are TRBV7-2 and TRBJ1-5, with a tentative D call TRBD1 (5 bases). The CDR3 spans 15 residues. V lost 1 base and J lost 1, with 8 bases in between. CDR1 and CDR2 (germline): SGHTA, FQGNSA. CDR3 in amino acids: CASSLGGGSNQPQHF. The CDR3, as DNA: TGTGCCAGCAGCTTAGGGGGGGGGAGCAATCAGCCCCAGCATTTT.

The gene calls are TRBV6-6 and TRBJ1-2; tentatively, D is TRBD1 (6 bases). CDR1 MNHNY and CDR2 SVGAGI come from the germline V gene (reference sequence). Trimming removed 7 bases at V and 8 bases at J, with 14 bases between. This CDR3 has 12 residues. The chain's CDR3 is CASKPGERGYTF. CDR3 nucleotide sequence: TGTGCCAGCAAACCAGGGGAAAGGGGCTACACCTTC.

V gene TRBV4-3 combines with J gene TRBJ2-2; 12 bases match TRBD2. Trimming removed 0 bases from V and 6 bases from J; junction bases left unmatched: 5. CDR3 length: 17 residues. The germline gives CDR1 LGHNA, CDR2 YSLEER. CDR3 in amino acids: CASSQDGRTSGAGELFF. DNA of the CDR3: TGCGCCAGCAGCCAAGATGGGCGGACTAGCGGGGCCGGGGAGCTGTTTTTT.

The CDR3 DNA reads TGTGCCAGCAGCCTTATACAGGGGGAAGGCTATGGCTACACCTTC. As protein: CASSLIQGEGYGYTF. The rearrangement joins TRBV7-2 to TRBJ1-2; 8 bases agree with TRBD1. Per the germline V gene, CDR1 is SGHTA and CDR2 is FQGNSA. The CDR3 contains 15 residues. The V segment lost 5 bases and the J segment 4 bases; nucleotides outside the gene matches: 9.

This clone was counted a few times. The chain employs TRBV5-1 and TRBJ2-3; TRBD2 agrees at 7 bases. Unmatched junction bases numbered 5, after V lost 0 bases and J lost 4 bases. Germline V gene data show CDR1 as SGHRS and CDR2 as YFSETQ. The CDR3 covers 15 residues. The CDR3 DNA sequence: TGCGCCAGCAGCTTGGCCAGCGGGGACCCAGATACGCAGTATTTT. Translation gives CASSLASGDPDTQYF. The full variable domain, its missing parts supplied by reference TRBV5-1 and TRBJ2-3, is KAGVTQTPRYLIKTRGQQVTLSCSPISGHRSVSWYQQTPGQGLQFLFEYFSETQRNKGNFPGRFSGRQFSNSRSEMNVSTLELGDSALYLCASSLASGDPDTQYFGPGTRLTVL.

This chain links TRBV7-2 with TRBJ1-6; D gene uncertain. Between the trimmed V and J ends, which lost 2 bases and 5 bases, there was a span of 7 bases. The CDR3 has 14 amino acids. Per the germline V gene, CDR1 is SGHTA and CDR2 is FQGNSA. In DNA form, the CDR3 reads TGTGCCAGCAGCTTAAGCGGAAATAATTCACCCCTCCACTTT. Translation: CASSLSGNNSPLHF.

This rearrangement joins TRBV24-1 to TRBJ1-2; 11 bases are shared with TRBD1. Per germline, CDR1 KGHDR and CDR2 SFDVKD. This CDR3 has 16 residues. V lost 5 bases and J lost 5; bases outside the gene matches: 9. The CDR3 is CATSGFGQGALYGYTF. DNA of the CDR3: TGTGCCACCAGTGGCTTCGGACAGGGGGCCTTATATGGCTACACCTTC.

The V gene is TRBV5-1, the J gene TRBJ2-5, with 9 nucleotides matching TRBD2. The J segment lost 5 bases and the V segment lost 6 bases, leaving 11 bases of the junction unmatched. This CDR3 has 15 amino acids. The germline V gene has CDR1 SGHRS and CDR2 YFSETQ. CDR3 sequence (DNA): TGCGCCAGCACGAAAGGCGGGAGGGCTGTGGAGACCCAGTACTTC. It yields the protein CASTKGGRAVETQYF.

There are a few counts of this clone. The CDR3 DNA reads as TGTGCCAGCAGCGTAGGACTAGCGTCATACAATGAGCAGTTCTTC. The encoded protein is CASSVGLASYNEQFF. J is TRBJ2-1 and V is TRBV9, with 8 bases aligning to TRBD2. Germline V gene data show CDR1 as SGDLS and CDR2 as YYNGEE. This CDR3 spans 15 amino acids. V lost 0 bases, J lost 4 bases, and 3 bases stayed unmatched.

The chain is built from TRBV7-9 and TRBJ1-5, with D possibly being TRBD1 (6 bases). Germline CDR1 and CDR2: SEHNR and FQNEAQ (reference sequence). CDR3 length equals 16 residues. V was trimmed by 1 base and J by 0 bases, leaving 10 bases between them. CDR3 bases: TGTGCCAGCAGCTTAGGCCCGACAGGTAGCAATCAGCCCCAGCATTTT. This sequence encodes CASSLGPTGSNQPQHF. The full variable domain, its missing parts supplied by reference TRBV7-9 and TRBJ1-5, is DTGVSQNPRHKITKRGQNVTFRCDPISEHNRLYWYRQTLGQGPEFLTYFQNEAQLEKSRLLSDRFSAERPKGSFSTLEIQRTEQGDSAMYLCASSLGPTGSNQPQHFGDGTRLSIL.

The V call is TRBV5-1, the J call TRBJ2-7; TRBD2 might be the D (5 bases). CDR1 and CDR2 (germline): SGHRS, YFSETQ. The CDR3 is 11 residues long. Trimming shortened V by 4 bases and J by 5 bases, and 7 bases separated the two germline ends. CDR3 sequence (DNA): TGCGCCAGCAGCCCCGGGGACGAGCAGTACTTC. Translation gives CASSPGDEQYF.

J is TRBJ1-1 and V is TRBV5-6, with D maybe TRBD1 (5 bases). Trimming cost V 0 bases and J 6 bases, with 12 bases left between them. This CDR3 is 14 amino acids long. In germline, CDR1 is SGHDT, CDR2 YYEEEE. This CDR3 reads CASSLAPGGAEAFF. The CDR3 DNA reads TGTGCCAGCAGCTTGGCCCCAGGAGGGGCTGAAGCTTTCTTT.

This chain joins TRBV7-9 and TRBJ2-7; 12 bases agree with TRBD1. The germline CDR1 and CDR2 sequences are SEHNR and FQNEAQ (reference sequence). CDR3 length equals 14 residues. V lost 5 bases to trimming and J lost 4 bases; unmatched junction nucleotides: 3. The CDR3 is CASSPGQGAYEQYF. DNA of the CDR3: TGTGCCAGCAGCCCGGGACAGGGGGCGTACGAGCAGTACTTC.

About this clone: The junction departs from germline at one end; a sequencing error may be responsible. The V and J genes are TRBV7-8 and TRBJ2-7; no firm D call. The CDR3 runs to 16 residues. Per germline, CDR1 SGHVS and CDR2 FQNEAQ. The CDR3 DNA reads TGTGCCAGCAGCTCAGAAGAGTCCAACGTTCCCCGCGGCCTCGACTTC. Protein: CASSSEESNVPRGLDF.

The chain employs TRBV7-2 and TRBJ1-1, with TRBD1 matching 8 bases. Germline CDR1 reads SGHTA; CDR2 reads FQGNSA. V lost 3 bases and J lost 0; bases outside the gene matches: 0. The CDR3 length is 14 residues. The CDR3 loop reads CASSLGQVNTEAFF. The CDR3 nucleotides are TGTGCCAGCAGCTTGGGACAGGTGAACACTGAAGCTTTCTTT.

This sequence joins TRBV28 and TRBJ2-7; 8 bases fit TRBD1. V shed 7 bases, J shed 4 bases, and the junction held 9 bases outside the gene matches. The CDR3 loop spans 14 amino acids. Germline CDR1 and CDR2: MDHEN and SYDVKM. DNA of the CDR3: TGTGCCAGCACCGGAAGCGGACAGGGTTACGAGCAGTACTTC. Translated: CASTGSGQGYEQYF.

The chain joins TRBV18 to TRBJ2-7, with 9 bases identical to TRBD1. The trim removed 3 bases at V and 3 bases at J, leaving 0 bases unmatched. The CDR3 has 13 residues. Germline V gives CDR1 KGHSH, CDR2 LQKENI. The CDR3 here is CASSPTGGYEQYF. CDR3 coding DNA: TGTGCCAGCTCACCGACAGGGGGCTACGAGCAGTACTTC. The full variable domain, completed using reference TRBV18 and TRBJ2-7, is NAGVMQNPRHLVRRRGQEARLRCSPMKGHSHVYWYRQLPEEGLKFMVYLQKENIIDESGMPKERFSAEFPKEGPSILRIQQVVRGDSAAYFCASSPTGGYEQYFGPGTRLTVT.